Below, 8 T cell receptor beta chains from the same sample are listed, as sequenced in a study of blood T cell repertoires in COVID-19. Clones were read by immunoSEQ multiplex PCR, and TCRdb kept only the in-frame ones, dropping some. The sample has more than 85,000 clones, 75% to 90% seen once. The source material was peripheral blood. The receptors shown here come from a man older than 75 with acute or convalescent COVID-19.

The V call is TRBV11-3, the J call TRBJ2-3; possible D gene TRBD2, 6 bases. Trimming removed 1 base from V and 1 base from J, with 6 bases in between. Germline-derived CDR1 and CDR2 are SGHNT and YENEEA. CDR3 length equals 14 residues. CDR3 in amino acids: CASSLGRGTDTQYF. CDR3 sequence (DNA): TGTGCCAGCAGCTTAGGGAGGGGCACAGATACGCAGTATTTT. Full variable domain (rest looked up from reference TRBV11-3 and TRBJ2-3): EAGVVQSPRYKIIEKKQPVAFWCNPISGHNTLYWYLQNLGQGPELLIRYENEEAVDDSQLPKDRFSAERLKGVDSTLKIQPAELGDSAVYLCASSLGRGTDTQYFGPGTRLTVL.

V gene TRBV19 combines with J gene TRBJ2-5; TRBD2 is a possible D gene (6 bases). V lost 7 bases, J lost 5 bases, and 8 bases lay in between. Germline loops: CDR1 LNHDA, CDR2 SQIVND (reference sequence). There are 11 residues in the CDR3. CDR3 residues: CASMAGETQYF. The CDR3 coding sequence is TGTGCCAGTATGGCGGGGGAGACCCAGTACTTC.

The chain employs TRBV7-9 and TRBJ1-6, with 9 bases that match TRBD1. Looked up from germline, CDR1 is SEHNR and CDR2 is FQNEAQ (reference sequence). Trimming cost V 3 bases and J 10 bases; bases outside gene matches: 16. CDR3 size: 18 residues. The CDR3 loop is CASSLSPGQGRETSPLHF. In DNA form, the CDR3 reads TGTGCCAGCAGCTTGTCTCCGGGACAGGGAAGGGAGACCTCACCCCTCCACTTT.

This clone has a single count. The chain joins TRBV28 to TRBJ1-2, with D possibly TRBD1 on 5 matching bases. This CDR3 comprises 14 residues. V lost 6 bases, J lost 7 bases, and 18 bases lay in between. Germline CDR1 and CDR2: MDHEN and SYDVKM. The CDR3 nucleotides read TGTGCCAGCAGCCGGGACTTCTACGGGAGTGGCTACACCTTC. It encodes CASSRDFYGSGYTF.

This clone has only one observation. V and J are TRBV24-1 and TRBJ2-1, with 12 nucleotides matching TRBD2. This CDR3 has 15 amino acids. Germline V gene sequence: CDR1 KGHDR, CDR2 SFDVKD. J gave up 8 bases and V 10 bases, and 11 bases lay outside the gene matches. CDR3 region: CATRPGLAGFDEQFF. The CDR3 DNA sequence: TGTGCCACAAGGCCTGGACTAGCGGGGTTCGATGAGCAGTTCTTC.

The chain joins TRBV11-1 to TRBJ2-7; 10 nucleotides match TRBD2. After removal of 4 bases from V and 3 bases from J, the junction contained 6 bases not matched to a gene. The CDR3 is made up of 15 amino acids. The germline V gene has CDR1 SGHAT and CDR2 FQDESV (reference sequence). This chain's CDR3 is CASSSAGLADYEQYF. CDR3 coding DNA: TGTGCCAGCAGCTCGGCCGGACTAGCGGACTACGAGCAGTACTTC.

This chain joins TRBV7-3 and TRBJ2-1, with TRBD2 as a possible D gene (6 bases). Germline-derived CDR1 and CDR2 are SGHTA and FQGTGA. The CDR3 has 16 residues. Trimming took off 3 bases at V and 4 bases at J, with 16 bases between the two ends. Here the CDR3 DNA reads TGTGCCAGCAGCTTGTCTTCGGGAGACGCTTACAATGAGCAGTTCTTC. Translating gives CASSLSSGDAYNEQFF.

The chain couples TRBV7-2 to TRBJ2-5; 8 nucleotides line up with TRBD1. Unmatched junction bases numbered 4, after V lost 2 bases and J lost 5 bases. This CDR3 is 14 amino acids long. Germline V lookup: CDR1 SGHTA, CDR2 FQGNSA. The CDR3 reads CASSLWSGGETQYF. DNA of the CDR3: TGTGCCAGCAGCTTATGGTCAGGGGGCGAGACCCAGTACTTC.